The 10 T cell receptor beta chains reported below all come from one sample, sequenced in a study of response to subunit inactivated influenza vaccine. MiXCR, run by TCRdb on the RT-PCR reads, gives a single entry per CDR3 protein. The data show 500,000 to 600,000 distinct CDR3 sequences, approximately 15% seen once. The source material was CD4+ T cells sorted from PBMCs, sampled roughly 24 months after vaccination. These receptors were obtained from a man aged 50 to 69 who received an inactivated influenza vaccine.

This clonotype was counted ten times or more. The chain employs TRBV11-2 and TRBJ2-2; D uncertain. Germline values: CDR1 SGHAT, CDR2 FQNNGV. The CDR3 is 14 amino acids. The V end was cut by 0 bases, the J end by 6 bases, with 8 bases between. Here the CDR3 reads CASSLDRAAGELFF. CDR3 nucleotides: TGTGCCAGCAGCTTAGATAGGGCAGCCGGGGAGCTGTTTTTT.

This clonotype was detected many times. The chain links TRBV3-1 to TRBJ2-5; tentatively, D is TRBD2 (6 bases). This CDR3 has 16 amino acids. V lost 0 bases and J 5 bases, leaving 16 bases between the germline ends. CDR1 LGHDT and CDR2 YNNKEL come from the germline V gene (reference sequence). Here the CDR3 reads CASSQDLMGGYETQYF. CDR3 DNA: TGTGCCAGCAGCCAAGATCTGATGGGGGGTTACGAGACCCAGTACTTC.

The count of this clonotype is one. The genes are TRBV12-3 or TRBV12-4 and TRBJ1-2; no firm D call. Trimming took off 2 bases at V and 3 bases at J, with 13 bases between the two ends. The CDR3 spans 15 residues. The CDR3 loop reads CASSLMLRADYGYTF. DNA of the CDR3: TGTGCCAGCAGTTTAATGTTGCGAGCAGACTATGGCTACACCTTC.

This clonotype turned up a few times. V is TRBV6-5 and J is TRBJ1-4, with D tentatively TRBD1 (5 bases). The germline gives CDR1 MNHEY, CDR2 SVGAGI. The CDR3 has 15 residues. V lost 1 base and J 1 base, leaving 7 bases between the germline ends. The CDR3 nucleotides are TGTGCCAGCAGTTACTGGGGGAGAACTAATGAAAAACTGTTTTTT. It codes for CASSYWGRTNEKLFF.

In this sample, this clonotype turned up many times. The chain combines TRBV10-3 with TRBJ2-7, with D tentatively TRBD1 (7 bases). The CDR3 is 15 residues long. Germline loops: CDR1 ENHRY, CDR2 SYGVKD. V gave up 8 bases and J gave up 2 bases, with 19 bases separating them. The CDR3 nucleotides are TGTGCCATCCACCCAGGGGGGACGGATACCTACGAGCAGTACTTC. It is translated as CAIHPGGTDTYEQYF.

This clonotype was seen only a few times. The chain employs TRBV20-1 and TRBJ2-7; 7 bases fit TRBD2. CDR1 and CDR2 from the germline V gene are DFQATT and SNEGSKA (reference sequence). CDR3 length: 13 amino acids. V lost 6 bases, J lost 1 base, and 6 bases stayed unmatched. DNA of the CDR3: TGCAGTGCGGAGCGGGGACCATCCTACGAGCAGTACTTC. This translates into CSAERGPSYEQYF.

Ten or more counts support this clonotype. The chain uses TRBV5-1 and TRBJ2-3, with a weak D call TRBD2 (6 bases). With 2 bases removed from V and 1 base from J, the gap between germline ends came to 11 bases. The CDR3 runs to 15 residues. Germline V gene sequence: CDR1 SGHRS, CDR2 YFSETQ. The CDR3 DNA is TGCGCCAGCAGCTTCGGGGGAACGGGCACAGATACGCAGTATTTT. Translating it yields CASSFGGTGTDTQYF.

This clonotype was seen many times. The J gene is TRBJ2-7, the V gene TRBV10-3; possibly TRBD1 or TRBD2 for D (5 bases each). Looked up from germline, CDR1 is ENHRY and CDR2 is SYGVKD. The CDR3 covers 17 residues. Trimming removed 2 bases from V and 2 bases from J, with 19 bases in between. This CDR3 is CAISEPPGARTTYEQYF. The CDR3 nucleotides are TGTGCCATCAGTGAGCCGCCCGGGGCCAGGACAACCTACGAGCAGTACTTC.

The CDR3 is CASSPWGGEETQYF. The CDR3 nucleotides read TGTGCCAGCAGTCCCTGGGGAGGCGAAGAGACCCAGTACTTC. The chain employs TRBV12-3 or TRBV12-4 and TRBJ2-5, with D maybe TRBD2 (6 bases). The length of the CDR3 is 14 residues. The ends were cut back, 5 bases at V and 3 bases at J, with 13 bases in the middle.

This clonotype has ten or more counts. Here the CDR3 reads CASSLTGGGYNEQFF. CDR3 nucleotides: TGCGCCAGCAGCTTGACGGGAGGGGGATACAATGAGCAGTTCTTC. This chain joins TRBV5-1 and TRBJ2-1, with TRBD2 matching 8 bases. Germline CDR1 is SGHRS and CDR2 is YFSETQ. The J segment lost 4 bases and the V segment lost 1 base, leaving 4 bases of the junction unmatched. This CDR3 has 15 residues. Filled out from reference TRBV5-1 and TRBJ2-1, the complete variable domain reads KAGVTQTPRYLIKTRGQQVTLSCSPISGHRSVSWYQQTPGQGLQFLFEYFSETQRNKGNFPGRFSGRQFSNSRSEMNVSTLELGDSALYLCASSLTGGGYNEQFFGPGTRLTVL.